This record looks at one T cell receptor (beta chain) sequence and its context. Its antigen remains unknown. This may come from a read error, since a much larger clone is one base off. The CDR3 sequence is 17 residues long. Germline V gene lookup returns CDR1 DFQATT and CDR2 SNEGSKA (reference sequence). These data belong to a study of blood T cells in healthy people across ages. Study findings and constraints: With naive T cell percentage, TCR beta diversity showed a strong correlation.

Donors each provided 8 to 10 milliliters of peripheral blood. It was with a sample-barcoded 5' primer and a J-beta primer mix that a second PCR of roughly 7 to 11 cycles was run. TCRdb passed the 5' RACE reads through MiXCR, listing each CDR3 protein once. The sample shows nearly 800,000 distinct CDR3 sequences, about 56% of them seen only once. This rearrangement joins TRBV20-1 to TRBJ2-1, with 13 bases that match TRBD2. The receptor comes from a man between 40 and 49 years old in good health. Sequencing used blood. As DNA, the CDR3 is TGCAGCTTTACTAGCGGGAGGGCCCTCCGATCCTACAATGAGCAGTTCTTC. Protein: CSFTSGRALRSYNEQFF.